This TCR beta chain was found in a study of blood T cell repertoires in COVID-19. Looking at the study overall: Whether acute or convalescent, the COVID-19 samples came from the United States, Italy and Spain. In each case, the material was cDNA or gDNA derived from T cells, B-cell-depleted T cells, or PBMCs.

This CDR3 region has 12 residues. V dropped 3 bases and J dropped 8 bases, with 8 bases sitting between them. Participants were aged about 18 to 90 years, lived in over 20 US areas, and enrolled virtually. Participant-reported clinical history was the basis for cohort assignment. The assay was immunoSEQ multiplex PCR, and TCRdb's table has in-frame clones only and misses some. The table lists around 220,000 clones, around 90% of them singletons. The chain carries TRBV12-3 or TRBV12-4 and TRBJ2-1; D is unclear. Sequences were obtained from PBMCs or T cells enriched from blood (not recorded which). The clonotype originates from a man aged 30 to 45 who had been exposed to COVID-19. CDR3 sequence reads: CASSLLGYEQFF. The CDR3 nucleotides read TGTGCCAGCAGTTTGCTGGGCTATGAGCAGTTCTTC.